This T cell receptor beta chain was recovered during a study of PD-1 blockade in classical Hodgkin lymphoma. With respect to this clone: Antigen unknown.

Regarding the study as a whole: Baseline TCR diversity was reportedly lower in newly diagnosed patients than healthy donors.

Looked up from germline, CDR1 is MNHEY and CDR2 is SMNVEV (reference sequence). Between the trimmed V and J ends, which lost 1 base and 0 bases, there was a span of 9 bases. This CDR3 has 16 amino acids. Each patient experienced a relapse that followed autologous stem cell transplantation, and brentuximab vedotin exposure varied. Only in-frame clones appear in the TCRdb table, and some are missing; sequencing was by immunoSEQ multiplex PCR. The repertoire holds about 40,000 clones, with more than 65% as singletons. Sequencing used peripheral blood mononuclear cells (PBMCs), obtained before the second cycle of nivolumab. This rearrangement joins TRBV27 to TRBJ1-4, with D tentatively TRBD1 (5 bases). The sequence was collected from a human donor with classical Hodgkin lymphoma. The CDR3: CASSLFGAATNEKLFF. CDR3 nucleotides: TGTGCCAGCAGTTTATTCGGGGCTGCAACTAATGAAAAACTGTTTTTT.